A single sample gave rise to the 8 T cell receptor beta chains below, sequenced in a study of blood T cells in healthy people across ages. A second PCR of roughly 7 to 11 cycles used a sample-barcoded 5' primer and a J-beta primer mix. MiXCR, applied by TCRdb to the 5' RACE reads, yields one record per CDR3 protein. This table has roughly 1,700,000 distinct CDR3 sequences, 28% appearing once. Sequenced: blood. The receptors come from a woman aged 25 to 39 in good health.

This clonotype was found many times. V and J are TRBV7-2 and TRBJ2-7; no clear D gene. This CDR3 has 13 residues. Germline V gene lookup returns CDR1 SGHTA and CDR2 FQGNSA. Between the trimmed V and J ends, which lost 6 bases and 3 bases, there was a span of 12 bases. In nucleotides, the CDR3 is TGTGCCAGCAGTTACGAAGGATACTACGAGCAGTACTTC. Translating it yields CASSYEGYYEQYF.

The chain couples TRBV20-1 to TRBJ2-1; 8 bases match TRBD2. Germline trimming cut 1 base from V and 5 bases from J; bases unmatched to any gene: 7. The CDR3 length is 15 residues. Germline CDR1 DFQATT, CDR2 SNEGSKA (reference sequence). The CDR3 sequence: CSARVPSGLNNEQFF. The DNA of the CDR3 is TGCAGTGCTAGAGTGCCTAGCGGGCTAAACAATGAGCAGTTCTTC.

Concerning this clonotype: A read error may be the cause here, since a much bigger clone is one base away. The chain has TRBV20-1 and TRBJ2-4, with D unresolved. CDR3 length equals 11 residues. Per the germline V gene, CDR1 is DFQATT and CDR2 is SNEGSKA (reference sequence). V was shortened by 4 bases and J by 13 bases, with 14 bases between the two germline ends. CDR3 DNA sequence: TGCAGTGCTATTCCGGGTCTTGAGCAGTACTTC. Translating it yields CSAIPGLEQYF.

This CDR3 reads CASSAPGPLGQPQHF. The CDR3 DNA sequence: TGTGCCAGCAGTGCACCGGGCCCGTTGGGCCAGCCCCAGCATTTT. V is TRBV12-3 or TRBV12-4 and J is TRBJ1-5; D gene unclear. The CDR3 length is 15 residues. Trimming removed 5 bases from V and 7 bases from J, with 18 bases in between.

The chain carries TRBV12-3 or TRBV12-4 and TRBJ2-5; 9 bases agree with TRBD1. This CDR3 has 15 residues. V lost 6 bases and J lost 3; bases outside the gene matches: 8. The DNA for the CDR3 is TGTGCCAGCAGCCCGGGGGACAGGGAGGAAGAGACCCAGTACTTC. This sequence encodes CASSPGDREEETQYF.

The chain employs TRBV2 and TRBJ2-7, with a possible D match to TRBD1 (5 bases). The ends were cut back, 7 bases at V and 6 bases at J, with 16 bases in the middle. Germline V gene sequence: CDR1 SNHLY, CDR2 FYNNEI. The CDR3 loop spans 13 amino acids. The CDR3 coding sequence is TGTGCCAGCAATTTGCAGGGAACCCGCGAGCAGTACTTC. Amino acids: CASNLQGTREQYF.

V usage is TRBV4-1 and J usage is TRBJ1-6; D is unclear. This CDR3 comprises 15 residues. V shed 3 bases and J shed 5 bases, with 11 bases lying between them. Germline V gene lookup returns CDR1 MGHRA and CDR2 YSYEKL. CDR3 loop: CASSQTSGNNSPLHF. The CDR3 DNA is TGCGCCAGCAGCCAGACCTCGGGGAATAATTCACCCCTCCACTTT.

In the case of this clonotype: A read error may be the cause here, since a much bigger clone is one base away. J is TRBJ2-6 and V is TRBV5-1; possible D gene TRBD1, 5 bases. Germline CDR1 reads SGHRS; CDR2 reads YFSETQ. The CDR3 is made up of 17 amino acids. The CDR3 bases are TGCGCCAGCAGCTTGGTAGTCATTCACTCTGGGGCCAACGTCCCGACTTTC. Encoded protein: CASSLVVIHSGANVPTF.